The T cell receptor beta chain described here comes from a study of blood T cell repertoires in COVID-19. Study overall: The samples span acute and convalescent COVID-19 from the United States, Italy and Spain. Sources were T cells, B-cell-depleted T cells, or PBMCs; the material itself was cDNA or gDNA.

In the source study's methods: Amplification of reference gene primers provided the estimated nucleated cell counts. TCRdb's copy holds only in-frame clones and misses some; the assay was immunoSEQ multiplex PCR. The DNA gave D and trimming, while V, J and clone size come from that table. This sample carries fewer than 200,000 clones, about 80% of them seen once, and the ten largest clones take around 6.9%. This clone occurred once. Input material: peripheral blood. The receptor comes from a man in his 60s with acute or convalescent COVID-19.

The CDR3, as DNA: TGTGCCAGCAGCTTGGGGGACACTAATAAGGGGGAGACCCAGTACTTC. Encoded protein: CASSLGDTNKGETQYF. This chain uses TRBV11-2 with TRBJ2-5, with D perhaps matching TRBD1 (6 bases). V was trimmed by 3 bases and J by 5 bases, leaving 19 bases between them. The length of the CDR3 is 16 residues. Germline loops: CDR1 SGHAT, CDR2 FQNNGV.